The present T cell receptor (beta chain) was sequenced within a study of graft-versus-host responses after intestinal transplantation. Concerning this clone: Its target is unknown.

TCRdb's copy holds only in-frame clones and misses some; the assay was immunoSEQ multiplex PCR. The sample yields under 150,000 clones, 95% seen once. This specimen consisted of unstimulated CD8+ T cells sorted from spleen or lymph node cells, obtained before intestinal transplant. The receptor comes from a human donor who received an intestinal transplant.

This CDR3 reads CATRTQGFNEKLFF. CDR3 sequence (DNA): TGTGCCACCCGAACCCAGGGATTTAATGAAAAACTGTTTTTT. V gene TRBV15 combines with J gene TRBJ1-4, with D possibly matching TRBD1 (5 bases). Germline CDR1 LNHNV, CDR2 YYDKDF (reference sequence). V shed 8 bases and J shed 4 bases, with 14 bases lying between them. The CDR3 length is 14 residues.